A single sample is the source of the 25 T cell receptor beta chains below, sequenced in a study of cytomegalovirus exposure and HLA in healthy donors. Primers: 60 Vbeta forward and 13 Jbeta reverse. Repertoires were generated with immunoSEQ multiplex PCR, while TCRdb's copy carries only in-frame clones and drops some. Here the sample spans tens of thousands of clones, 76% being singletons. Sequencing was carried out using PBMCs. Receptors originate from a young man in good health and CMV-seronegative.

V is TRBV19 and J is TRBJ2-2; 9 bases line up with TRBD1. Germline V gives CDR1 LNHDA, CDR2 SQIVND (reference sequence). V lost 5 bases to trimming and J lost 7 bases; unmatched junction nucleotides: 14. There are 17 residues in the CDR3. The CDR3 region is CASSGQTGGLVYGELFF. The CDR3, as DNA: TGTGCCAGTAGTGGCCAAACAGGGGGCCTGGTTTACGGGGAGCTGTTTTTT.

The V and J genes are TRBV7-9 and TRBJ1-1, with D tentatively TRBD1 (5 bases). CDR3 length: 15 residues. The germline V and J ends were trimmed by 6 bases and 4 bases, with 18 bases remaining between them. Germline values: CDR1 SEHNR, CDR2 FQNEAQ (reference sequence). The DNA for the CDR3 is TGTGCCAGCAGTCCCTTGCAGGGCTTCGGCACTGAAGCTTTCTTT. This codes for CASSPLQGFGTEAFF. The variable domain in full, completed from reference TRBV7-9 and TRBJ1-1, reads DTGVSQNPRHKITKRGQNVTFRCDPISEHNRLYWYRQTLGQGPEFLTYFQNEAQLEKSRLLSDRFSAERPKGSFSTLEIQRTEQGDSAMYLCASSPLQGFGTEAFFGQGTRLTVV.

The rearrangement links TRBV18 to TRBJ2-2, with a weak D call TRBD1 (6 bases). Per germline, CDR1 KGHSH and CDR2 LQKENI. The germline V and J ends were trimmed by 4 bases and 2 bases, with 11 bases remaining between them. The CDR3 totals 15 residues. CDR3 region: CASSHGQINTGELFF. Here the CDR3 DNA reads TGTGCCAGCTCACATGGACAGATAAACACCGGGGAGCTGTTTTTT.

This CDR3 is CASSPGTSTDTQYF. In DNA form, the CDR3 reads TGCGCCAGCAGTCCGGGTACTAGCACAGATACGCAGTATTTT. This chain joins TRBV5-1 and TRBJ2-3; D unclear. This CDR3 has 14 amino acids. In germline, CDR1 is SGHRS, CDR2 YFSETQ. Trimming shortened V by 5 bases and J by 0 bases, and 10 bases separated the two germline ends.

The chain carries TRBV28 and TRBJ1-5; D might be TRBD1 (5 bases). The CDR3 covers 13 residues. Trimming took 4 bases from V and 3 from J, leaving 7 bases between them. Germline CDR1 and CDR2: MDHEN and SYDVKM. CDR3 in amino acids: CASSWGTNQPQHF. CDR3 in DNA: TGTGCCAGCAGTTGGGGCACCAATCAGCCCCAGCATTTT.

CDR3 in amino acids: CASSLRDRGRMDTQYF. Here the CDR3 DNA reads TGTGCCAGCAGCCTTCGGGACAGGGGGAGGATGGATACGCAGTATTTT. The chain uses TRBV5-4 and TRBJ2-3; 11 bases are shared with TRBD1. J gave up 6 bases and V 4 bases, and 10 bases lay outside the gene matches. The CDR3 extends over 16 amino acids. Germline CDR1 is SGHNT and CDR2 is YYREEE (reference sequence).

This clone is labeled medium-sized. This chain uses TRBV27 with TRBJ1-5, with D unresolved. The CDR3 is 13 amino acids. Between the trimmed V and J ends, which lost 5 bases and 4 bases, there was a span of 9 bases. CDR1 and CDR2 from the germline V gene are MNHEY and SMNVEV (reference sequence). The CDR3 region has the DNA TGTGCCAGCAGTGGACTGATGAATCAGCCCCAGCATTTT. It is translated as CASSGLMNQPQHF.

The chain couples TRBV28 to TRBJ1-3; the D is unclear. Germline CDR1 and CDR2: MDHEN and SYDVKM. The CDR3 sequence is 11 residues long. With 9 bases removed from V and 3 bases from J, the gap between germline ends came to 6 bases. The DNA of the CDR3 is TGTGCCAGTTGGCTTGGAAACACCATATATTTT. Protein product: CASWLGNTIYF.

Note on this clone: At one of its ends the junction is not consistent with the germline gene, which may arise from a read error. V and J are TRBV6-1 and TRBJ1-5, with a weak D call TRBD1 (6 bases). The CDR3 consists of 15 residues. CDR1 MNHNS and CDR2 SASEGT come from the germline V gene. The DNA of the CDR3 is TGTGCCAGCAGAAGATCGGGACACCTTGATCAGCTCCAGCATTTT. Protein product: CASRRSGHLDQLQHF.

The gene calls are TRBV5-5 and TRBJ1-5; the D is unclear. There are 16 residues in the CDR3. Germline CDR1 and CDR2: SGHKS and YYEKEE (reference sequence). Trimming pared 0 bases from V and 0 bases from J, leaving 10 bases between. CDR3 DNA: TGTGCCAGCAGCTTGGGGTACAAGTATAGCAATCAGCCCCAGCATTTT. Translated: CASSLGYKYSNQPQHF. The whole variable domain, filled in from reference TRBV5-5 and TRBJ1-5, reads DAGVTQSPTHLIKTRGQQVTLRCSPISGHKSVSWYQQVLGQGPQFIFQYYEKEERGRGNFPDRFSARQFPNYSSELNVNALLLGDSALYLCASSLGYKYSNQPQHFGDGTRLSIL.

The CDR3 loop reads CASLGRDSSYNEQFF. The DNA for the CDR3 is TGTGCCAGCTTAGGCCGGGACAGTTCCTACAATGAGCAGTTCTTC. The chain has TRBV6-5 and TRBJ2-1; 7 nucleotides align to TRBD1. This CDR3 region has 15 residues. After removal of 8 bases from V and 1 base from J, the junction contained 8 bases not matched to a gene. Germline V gene sequence: CDR1 MNHEY, CDR2 SVGAGI.

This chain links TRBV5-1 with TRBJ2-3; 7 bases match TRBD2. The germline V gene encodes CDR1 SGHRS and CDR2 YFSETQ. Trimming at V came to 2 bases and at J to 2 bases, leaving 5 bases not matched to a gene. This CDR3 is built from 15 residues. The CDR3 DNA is TGCGCCAGCAGCTTTGGGGGGGGTCACACAGATACGCAGTATTTT. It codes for CASSFGGGHTDTQYF.

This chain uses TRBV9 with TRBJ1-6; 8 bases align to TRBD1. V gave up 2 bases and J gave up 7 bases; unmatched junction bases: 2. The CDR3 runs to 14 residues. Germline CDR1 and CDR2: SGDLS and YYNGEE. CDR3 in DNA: TGTGCCAGCAGCGTGGGGACAGGAAATTCACCCCTCCACTTT. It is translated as CASSVGTGNSPLHF.

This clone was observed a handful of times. In DNA form, the CDR3 reads TGTGCAAGTCGCTTAGTGATACAGGGTTATGGCTACACCTTC. It is translated as CASRLVIQGYGYTF. The chain employs TRBV12-2 and TRBJ1-2; the DNA was not used to check the table's D call, TRBD1. TRBV12-2 corresponds to a pseudogene. The length of the CDR3 is 14 residues.

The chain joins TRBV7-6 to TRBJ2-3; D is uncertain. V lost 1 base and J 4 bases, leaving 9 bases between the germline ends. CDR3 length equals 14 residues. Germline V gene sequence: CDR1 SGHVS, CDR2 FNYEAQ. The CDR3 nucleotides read TGTGCCAGCAGCTTAGGTCCCCAGTCAGATACGCAGTATTTT. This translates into CASSLGPQSDTQYF.

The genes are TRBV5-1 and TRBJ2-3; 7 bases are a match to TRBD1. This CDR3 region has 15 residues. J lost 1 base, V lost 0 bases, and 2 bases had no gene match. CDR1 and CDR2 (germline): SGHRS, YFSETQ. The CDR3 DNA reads TGCGCCAGCAGCTTGGTAGGGGGCCGCACAGATACGCAGTATTTT. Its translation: CASSLVGGRTDTQYF.

Written as DNA, the CDR3 is TGTGCCAGCAGTGGCCCGGTGGGACAGGGGGGAGACAATGAGCAGTTCTTC. It yields the protein CASSGPVGQGGDNEQFF. This chain links TRBV28 with TRBJ2-1; 11 bases agree with TRBD1. The CDR3 covers 17 residues. From germline, CDR1 is MDHEN and CDR2 SYDVKM. V was clipped by 5 bases and J by 5 bases; unmatched bases: 11.

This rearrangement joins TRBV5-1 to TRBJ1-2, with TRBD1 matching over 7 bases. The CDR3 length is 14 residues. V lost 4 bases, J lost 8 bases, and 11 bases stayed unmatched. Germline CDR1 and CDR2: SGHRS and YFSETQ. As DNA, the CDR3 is TGCGCCAGCAGCCAGGGGGGTCCGAATATGGGCTACACCTTC. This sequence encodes CASSQGGPNMGYTF.

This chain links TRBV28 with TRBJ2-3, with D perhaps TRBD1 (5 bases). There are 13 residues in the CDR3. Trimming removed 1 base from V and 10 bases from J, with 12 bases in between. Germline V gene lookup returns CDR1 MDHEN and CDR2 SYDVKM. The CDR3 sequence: CASSLFLGAAQYF. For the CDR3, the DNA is TGTGCCAGCAGTTTATTTCTTGGGGCCGCGCAGTATTTT.

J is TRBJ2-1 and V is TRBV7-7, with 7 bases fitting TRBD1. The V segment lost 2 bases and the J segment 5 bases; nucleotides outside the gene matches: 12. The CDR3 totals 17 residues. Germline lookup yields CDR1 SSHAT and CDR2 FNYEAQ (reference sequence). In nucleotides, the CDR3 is TGTGCCAGCAGCTTAACCCCCTCGGGACAGATTAACAATGAGCAGTTCTTC. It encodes CASSLTPSGQINNEQFF.

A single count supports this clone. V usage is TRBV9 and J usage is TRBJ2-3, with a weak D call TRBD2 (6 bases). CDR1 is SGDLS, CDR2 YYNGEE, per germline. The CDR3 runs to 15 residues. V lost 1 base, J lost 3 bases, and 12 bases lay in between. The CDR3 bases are TGTGCCAGCAGCGTACGCGGGGTGGGTACAGATACGCAGTATTTT. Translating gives CASSVRGVGTDTQYF.

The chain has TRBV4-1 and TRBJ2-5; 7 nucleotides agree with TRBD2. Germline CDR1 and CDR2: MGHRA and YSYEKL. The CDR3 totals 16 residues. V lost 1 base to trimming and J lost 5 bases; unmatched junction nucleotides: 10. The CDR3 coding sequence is TGCGCCAGCAGCCAAGCGTCGGGGGGTTCCGGGGAGACCCAGTACTTC. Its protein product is CASSQASGGSGETQYF.

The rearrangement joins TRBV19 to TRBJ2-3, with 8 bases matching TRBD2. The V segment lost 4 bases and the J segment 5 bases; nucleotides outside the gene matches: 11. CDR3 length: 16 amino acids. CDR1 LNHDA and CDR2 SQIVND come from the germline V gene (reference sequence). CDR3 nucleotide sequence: TGTGCCAGTAGTACCTTACCGGGGGGGCAAAAAGATACGCAGTATTTT. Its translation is CASSTLPGGQKDTQYF.

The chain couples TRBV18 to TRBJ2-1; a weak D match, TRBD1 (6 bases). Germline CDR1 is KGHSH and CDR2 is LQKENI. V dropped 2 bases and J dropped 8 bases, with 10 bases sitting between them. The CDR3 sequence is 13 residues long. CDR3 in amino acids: CASSPSQGYEQFF. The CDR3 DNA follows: TGTGCCAGCTCACCATCGCAGGGGTATGAGCAGTTCTTC.

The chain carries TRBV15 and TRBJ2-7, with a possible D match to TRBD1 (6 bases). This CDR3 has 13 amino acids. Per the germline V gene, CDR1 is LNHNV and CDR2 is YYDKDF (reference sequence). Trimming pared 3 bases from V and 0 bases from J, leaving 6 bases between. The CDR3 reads CATSRDSSYEQYV. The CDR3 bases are TGTGCCACCAGCAGGGACAGCTCCTACGAGCAGTACGTC.